A single sample gave rise to the 2 T cell receptor beta chains below, sequenced in a study of T cell responses to AZD1222 COVID-19 vaccine. The method was immunoSEQ multiplex PCR; TCRdb's version includes in-frame clones alone and lacks a portion of them. This sample has roughly 66,000 clones, with 65% to 85% found just once. Specimen: peripheral blood, collected on day 0 of AZD1222 vaccination. These receptors were obtained from an adult in good health.

This sequence joins TRBV7-9 and TRBJ2-7; 8 positions match TRBD2. V shed 5 bases and J 0 bases; nucleotides not matched to a gene: 6. CDR1 and CDR2 from the germline V gene are SEHNR and FQNEAQ (reference sequence). The CDR3 runs 15 residues. The DNA of the CDR3 is TGTGCCAGCAGCCCTCGGAGCGGGGGCTCCTACGAGCAGTACTTC. As protein: CASSPRSGGSYEQYF.

The CDR3, as DNA: TGTGCCAGCAGCCTCTCGACAGGGACTGGAAACACCATATATTTT. This gives the protein CASSLSTGTGNTIYF. The chain has TRBV7-2 and TRBJ1-3, with 7 bases identical to TRBD1. The trim removed 5 bases at V and 2 bases at J, leaving 6 bases unmatched. Germline V lookup: CDR1 SGHTA, CDR2 FQGNSA. This CDR3 spans 15 amino acids.